A selection of T cell receptor beta chains follows, all from one sample in a study of OX40 agonist ivuxolimab in advanced cancers. TCRdb keeps only in-frame clones here, not all; method: immunoSEQ multiplex PCR. Of more than 60,000 clones listed, 80% to 90% were seen once; the top ten hold more than 4%. This specimen was CD4+ or CD8+ T cells sorted from blood, taken in a trial of the OX40 agonist ivuxolimab. These receptors were taken from an adult with an advanced solid tumor such as melanoma, head and neck, liver or kidney cancer. Both conserved end residues are part of each CDR3. Fields, in order: clone size, J gene, D gene, V gene, CDR3 protein. A D gene is named only where the DNA matches it firmly. Clone sizes are given selectively: once, few, many, or a class where the clone is expanded.

clone size: NA; J gene: TRBJ1-2; D gene: NA; V gene: TRBV14; CDR3 protein: CASSQRAVGGYTF
clone size: NA; J gene: TRBJ2-3; D gene: TRBD2; V gene: TRBV30; CDR3 protein: CAWSAGLAGGSDTQYF
clone size: NA; J gene: TRBJ2-7; D gene: TRBD1; V gene: TRBV7-2; CDR3 protein: CASSLDRGYEQYF
clone size: NA; J gene: TRBJ2-7; D gene: TRBD1; V gene: TRBV5-4; CDR3 protein: CASSLGTGVNEQYF
clone size: few; J gene: TRBJ1-5; D gene: NA; V gene: TRBV10-3; CDR3 protein: CAISDPDNQPQHF
clone size: NA; J gene: TRBJ2-2; D gene: TRBD1; V gene: TRBV7-9; CDR3 protein: CASSLRRQGYTGELFF
clone size: NA; J gene: TRBJ2-7; D gene: NA; V gene: TRBV28; CDR3 protein: CASSLPYEQYF
clone size: NA; J gene: TRBJ1-1; D gene: NA; V gene: TRBV5-6; CDR3 protein: CASSPSRANSEAFF
clone size: NA; J gene: TRBJ2-2; D gene: NA; V gene: TRBV15; CDR3 protein: CATSRDSSGELFF
clone size: NA; J gene: TRBJ1-2; D gene: NA; V gene: TRBV11-2; CDR3 protein: CASSLDQRRRGYTF
clone size: NA; J gene: TRBJ2-3; D gene: NA; V gene: TRBV5-1; CDR3 protein: CASSLAGTFTDTQYF
clone size: NA; J gene: TRBJ2-3; D gene: NA; V gene: TRBV4-2; CDR3 protein: CASSQEPQGSTDTQYF
clone size: NA; J gene: TRBJ2-3; D gene: TRBD2; V gene: TRBV7-2; CDR3 protein: CASSYRGTSGSDTQYF
clone size: few; J gene: TRBJ1-2; D gene: NA; V gene: TRBV10-2; CDR3 protein: CASGGSLAHGYTF
clone size: NA; J gene: TRBJ2-7; D gene: NA; V gene: TRBV5-1; CDR3 protein: CASSLRRRGPYEQYF
clone size: NA; J gene: TRBJ2-7; D gene: NA; V gene: TRBV6-1; CDR3 protein: CASRPRAYEQYF
clone size: once; J gene: TRBJ2-2; D gene: TRBD1; V gene: TRBV15; CDR3 protein: CATSRIGQANTGELFF
clone size: NA; J gene: TRBJ1-3; D gene: NA; V gene: TRBV27; CDR3 protein: CASSLQSGGNTIYF
clone size: NA; J gene: TRBJ2-7; D gene: NA; V gene: TRBV5-1; CDR3 protein: CASSPQGTYEQYF
clone size: NA; J gene: TRBJ2-1; D gene: NA; V gene: TRBV6-6; CDR3 protein: CASSPSYNEQFF
clone size: NA; J gene: TRBJ2-3; D gene: TRBD2; V gene: TRBV7-2; CDR3 protein: CASSLLAGGQGSTDTQYF
clone size: NA; J gene: TRBJ2-1; D gene: TRBD2; V gene: TRBV7-9; CDR3 protein: CASSSMGLAGGHEQFF
clone size: NA; J gene: TRBJ1-1; D gene: TRBD1; V gene: TRBV2; CDR3 protein: CASRRGPGQGTTEAFF
clone size: NA; J gene: TRBJ2-5; D gene: NA; V gene: TRBV5-5; CDR3 protein: CASSVGQLGETQYF
clone size: NA; J gene: TRBJ2-3; D gene: NA; V gene: TRBV7-6; CDR3 protein: CASSLTPSRTDTQYF
clone size: NA; J gene: TRBJ2-2; D gene: NA; V gene: TRBV7-9; CDR3 protein: CASSRGTFTNTGELFF
clone size: once; J gene: TRBJ1-6; D gene: NA; V gene: TRBV27; CDR3 protein: CASSFEGPYNSPLHF
clone size: NA; J gene: TRBJ2-7; D gene: NA; V gene: TRBV11-3; CDR3 protein: CASSQGESYEQYF
clone size: once; J gene: TRBJ2-1; D gene: TRBD1; V gene: TRBV5-1; CDR3 protein: CASSDTGGLYNEQFF
clone size: once; J gene: TRBJ2-7; D gene: TRBD2; V gene: TRBV9; CDR3 protein: CASSATTSGGIYEQYF
clone size: NA; J gene: TRBJ1-5; D gene: NA; V gene: TRBV18; CDR3 protein: CASSPPGGDQPQHF
clone size: NA; J gene: TRBJ1-1; D gene: NA; V gene: TRBV7-2; CDR3 protein: CASSLKLGLEAFF
clone size: NA; J gene: TRBJ2-5; D gene: TRBD1; V gene: TRBV2; CDR3 protein: CASSRGTEGETQYF
clone size: NA; J gene: TRBJ1-2; D gene: NA; V gene: TRBV20-1; CDR3 protein: CSASPNYGYTF
clone size: NA; J gene: TRBJ2-3; D gene: NA; V gene: TRBV25-1; CDR3 protein: CASSETGDTQYF
clone size: NA; J gene: TRBJ2-3; D gene: TRBD1; V gene: TRBV7-6; CDR3 protein: CASSSRPGQNTDTQYF
clone size: NA; J gene: TRBJ2-1; D gene: NA; V gene: TRBV11-2; CDR3 protein: CASSPSGDNEQFF
clone size: NA; J gene: TRBJ2-1; D gene: NA; V gene: TRBV7-6; CDR3 protein: CASSPLDRRGNNEQFF
clone size: few; J gene: TRBJ2-7; D gene: TRBD2; V gene: TRBV5-1; CDR3 protein: CASSRGTSGNEQYF
clone size: NA; J gene: TRBJ2-4; D gene: TRBD1; V gene: TRBV27; CDR3 protein: CASRKLQGDSFVLAKNIQYF
clone size: NA; J gene: TRBJ1-2; D gene: TRBD1; V gene: TRBV7-3; CDR3 protein: CASSAGQGYGYTF
clone size: NA; J gene: TRBJ2-7; D gene: NA; V gene: TRBV7-3; CDR3 protein: CASCDPIVANYEQYF